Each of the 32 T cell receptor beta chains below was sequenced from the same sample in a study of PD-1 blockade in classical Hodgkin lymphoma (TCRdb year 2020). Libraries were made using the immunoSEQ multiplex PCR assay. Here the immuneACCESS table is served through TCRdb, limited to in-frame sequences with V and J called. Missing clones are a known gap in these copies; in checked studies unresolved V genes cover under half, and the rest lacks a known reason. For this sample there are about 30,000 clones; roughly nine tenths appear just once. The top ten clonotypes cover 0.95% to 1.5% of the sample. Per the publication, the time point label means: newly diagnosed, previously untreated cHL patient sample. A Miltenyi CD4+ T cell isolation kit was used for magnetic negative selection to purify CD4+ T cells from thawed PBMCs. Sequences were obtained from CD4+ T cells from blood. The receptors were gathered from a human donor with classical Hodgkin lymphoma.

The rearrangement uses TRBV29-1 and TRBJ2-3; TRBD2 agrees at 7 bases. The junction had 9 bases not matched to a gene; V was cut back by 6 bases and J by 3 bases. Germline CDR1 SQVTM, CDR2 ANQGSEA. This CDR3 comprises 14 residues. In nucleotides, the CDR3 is TGCAGCGTCCGTAAAGCGGGGACGACAGATACGCAGTATTTT. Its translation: CSVRKAGTTDTQYF.

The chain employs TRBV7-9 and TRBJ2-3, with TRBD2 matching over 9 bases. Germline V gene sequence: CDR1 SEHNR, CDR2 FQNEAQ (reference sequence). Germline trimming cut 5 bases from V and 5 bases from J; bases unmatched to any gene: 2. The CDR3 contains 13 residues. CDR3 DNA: TGTGCCAGCAGCCGTAGCGGGAGAGATACGCAGTATTTT. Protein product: CASSRSGRDTQYF.

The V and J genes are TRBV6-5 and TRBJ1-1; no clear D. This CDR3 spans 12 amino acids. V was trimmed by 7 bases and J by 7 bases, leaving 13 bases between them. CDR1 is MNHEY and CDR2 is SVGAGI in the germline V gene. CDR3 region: CASTGQHGEAFF. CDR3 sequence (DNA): TGTGCCAGCACCGGCCAGCACGGTGAAGCTTTCTTT.

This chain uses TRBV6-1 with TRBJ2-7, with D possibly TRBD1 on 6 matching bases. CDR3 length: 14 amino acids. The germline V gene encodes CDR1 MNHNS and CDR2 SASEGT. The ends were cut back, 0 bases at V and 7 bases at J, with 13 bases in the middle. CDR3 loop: CASSEASRGREQYV. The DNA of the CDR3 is TGTGCCAGCAGTGAAGCGAGCAGGGGAAGAGAGCAGTACGTC.

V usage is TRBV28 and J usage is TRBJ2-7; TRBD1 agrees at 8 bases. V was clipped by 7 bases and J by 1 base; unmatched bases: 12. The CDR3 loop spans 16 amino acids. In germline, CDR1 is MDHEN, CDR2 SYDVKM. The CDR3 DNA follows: TGTGCCAGCATTGCTATGGCGAGGGACAGGTCCTACGAGCAGTACTTC. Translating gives CASIAMARDRSYEQYF.

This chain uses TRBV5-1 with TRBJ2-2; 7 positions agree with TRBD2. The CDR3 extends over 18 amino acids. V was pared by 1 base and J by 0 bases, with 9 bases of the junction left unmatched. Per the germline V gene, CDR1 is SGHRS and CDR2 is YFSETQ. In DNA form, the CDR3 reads TGCGCCAGCAGCTTGAGTCCATTGCGGGAGACGAACACCGGGGAGCTGTTTTTT. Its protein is CASSLSPLRETNTGELFF.

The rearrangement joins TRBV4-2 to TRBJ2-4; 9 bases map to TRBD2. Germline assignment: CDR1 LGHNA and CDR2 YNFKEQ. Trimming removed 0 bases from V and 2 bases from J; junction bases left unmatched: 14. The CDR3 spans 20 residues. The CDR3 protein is CASSQDRPVNSGSPKNIQYF. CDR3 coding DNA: TGTGCCAGCAGCCAAGATCGGCCCGTGAATAGCGGGAGCCCCAAAAACATTCAGTACTTC.

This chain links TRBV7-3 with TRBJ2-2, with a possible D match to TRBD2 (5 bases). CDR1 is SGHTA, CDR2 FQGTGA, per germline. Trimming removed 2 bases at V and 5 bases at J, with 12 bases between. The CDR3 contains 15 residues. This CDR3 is CASSLRESGTGELFF. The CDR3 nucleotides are TGTGCCAGCAGCTTACGGGAAAGCGGAACCGGGGAGCTGTTTTTT.

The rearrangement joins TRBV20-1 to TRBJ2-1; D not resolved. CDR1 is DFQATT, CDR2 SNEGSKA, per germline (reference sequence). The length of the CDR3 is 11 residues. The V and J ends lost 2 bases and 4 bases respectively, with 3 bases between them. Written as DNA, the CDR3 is TGCAGTGCTAGACTTTACAATGAGCAGTTCTTC. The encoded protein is CSARLYNEQFF.

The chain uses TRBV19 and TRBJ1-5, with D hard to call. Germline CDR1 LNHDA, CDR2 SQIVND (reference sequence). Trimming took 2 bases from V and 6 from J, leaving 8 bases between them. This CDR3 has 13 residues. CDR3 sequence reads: CASSITSRQPQHF. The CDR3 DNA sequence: TGTGCCAGTAGTATAACGTCGCGTCAGCCCCAGCATTTT.

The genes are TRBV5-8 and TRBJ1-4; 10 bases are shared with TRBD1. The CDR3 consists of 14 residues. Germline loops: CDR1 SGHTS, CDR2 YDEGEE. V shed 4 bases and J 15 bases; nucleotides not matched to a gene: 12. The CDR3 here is CASSARDRGPLLFF. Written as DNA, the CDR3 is TGTGCCAGCAGCGCCCGGGACAGGGGTCCTCTCTTGTTTTTT.

This chain's CDR3 is CASSLSGATSGSDTQYF. Written as DNA, the CDR3 is TGTGCCAGCAGCTTATCCGGGGCTACTAGCGGGAGTGATACGCAGTATTTT. The chain links TRBV11-1 to TRBJ2-3, with TRBD2 identical over 11 bases. Germline values: CDR1 SGHAT, CDR2 FQDESV (reference sequence). V shed 2 bases and J 6 bases; nucleotides not matched to a gene: 10. The CDR3 has 17 amino acids.

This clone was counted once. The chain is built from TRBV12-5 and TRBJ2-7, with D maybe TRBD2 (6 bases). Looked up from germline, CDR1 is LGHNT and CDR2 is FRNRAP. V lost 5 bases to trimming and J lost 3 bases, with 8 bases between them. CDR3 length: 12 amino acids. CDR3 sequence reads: CASGLGGYEQYV. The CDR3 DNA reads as TGTGCTAGTGGTCTGGGGGGCTACGAGCAGTACGTC.

The CDR3 is CASSSRQLLVLAKNIQYF. The CDR3 coding sequence is TGTGCCAGCAGCTCGCGCCAGCTATTGGTGCTAGCCAAAAACATTCAGTACTTC. This chain links TRBV7-9 with TRBJ2-4; D gene unclear. Germline CDR1 and CDR2: SEHNR and FQNEAQ (reference sequence). The V gene lost 4 bases and the J gene lost 0 bases, with 19 bases spanning the gap. The CDR3 consists of 18 residues.

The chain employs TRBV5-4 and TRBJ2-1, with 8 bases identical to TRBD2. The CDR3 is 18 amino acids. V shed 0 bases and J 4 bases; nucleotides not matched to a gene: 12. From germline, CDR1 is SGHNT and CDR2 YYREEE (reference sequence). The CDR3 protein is CASSLVELAGTPYNEQFF. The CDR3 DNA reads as TGTGCCAGCAGCTTGGTGGAGCTAGCGGGCACACCATACAATGAGCAGTTCTTC.

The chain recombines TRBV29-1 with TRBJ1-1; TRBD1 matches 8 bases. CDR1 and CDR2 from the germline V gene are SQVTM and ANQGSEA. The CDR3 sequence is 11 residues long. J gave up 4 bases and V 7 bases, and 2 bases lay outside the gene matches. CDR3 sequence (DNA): TGCAGCGGACAGGGGAGCACTGAAGCTTTCTTT. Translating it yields CSGQGSTEAFF. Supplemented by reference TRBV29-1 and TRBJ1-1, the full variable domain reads SAVISQKPSRDICQRGTSLTIQCQVDSQVTMMFWYRQQPGQSLTLIATANQGSEATYESGFVIDKFPISRPNLTFSTLTVSNMSPEDSSIYLCSGQGSTEAFFGQGTRLTVV.

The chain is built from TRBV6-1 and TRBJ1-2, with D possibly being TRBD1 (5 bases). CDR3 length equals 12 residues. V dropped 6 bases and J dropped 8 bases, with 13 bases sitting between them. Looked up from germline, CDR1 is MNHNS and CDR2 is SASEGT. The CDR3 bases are TGTGCCAGCAGAGGGGCCGGGAAGGGCTACACCTTC. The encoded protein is CASRGAGKGYTF.

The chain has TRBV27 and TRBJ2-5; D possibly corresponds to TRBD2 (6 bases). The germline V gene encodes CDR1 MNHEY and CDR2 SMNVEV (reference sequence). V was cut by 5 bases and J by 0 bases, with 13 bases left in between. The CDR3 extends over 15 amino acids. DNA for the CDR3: TGTGCCAGCAGTCCCTGGGCGGGGTACCAAGAGACCCAGTACTTC. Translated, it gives CASSPWAGYQETQYF.

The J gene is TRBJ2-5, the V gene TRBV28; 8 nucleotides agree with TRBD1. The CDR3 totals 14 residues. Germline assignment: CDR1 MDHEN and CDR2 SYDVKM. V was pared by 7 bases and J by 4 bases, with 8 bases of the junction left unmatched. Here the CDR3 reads CASTLWDRRETQYF. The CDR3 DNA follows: TGTGCCAGCACCCTTTGGGACAGGAGAGAGACCCAGTACTTC. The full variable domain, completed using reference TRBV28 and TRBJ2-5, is DVKVTQSSRYLVKRTGEKVFLECVQDMDHENMFWYRQDPGLGLRLIYFSYDVKMKEKGDIPEGYSVSREKKERFSLILESASTNQTSMYLCASTLWDRRETQYFGPGTRLLVL.

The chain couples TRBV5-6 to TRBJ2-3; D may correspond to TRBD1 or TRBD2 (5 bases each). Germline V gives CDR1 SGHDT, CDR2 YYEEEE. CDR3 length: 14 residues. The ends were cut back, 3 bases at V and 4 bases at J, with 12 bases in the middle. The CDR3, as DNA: TGTGCCAGCAGCTGGGGGAGTCGCGCAGATACGCAGTATTTT. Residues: CASSWGSRADTQYF.

CDR3 bases: TGTGCCAGCAGTGAGTCGCCAGGGGTACCCACTGAAGCTTTCTTT. Encoded protein: CASSESPGVPTEAFF. J is TRBJ1-1 and V is TRBV25-1, with D possibly matching TRBD1 (6 bases). The CDR3 is 15 amino acids. V lost 3 bases to trimming and J lost 4 bases, with 15 bases between them. Germline assignment: CDR1 MGHDK and CDR2 SYGVNS.

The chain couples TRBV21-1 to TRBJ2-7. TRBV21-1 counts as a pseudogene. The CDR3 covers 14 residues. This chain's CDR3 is CASYSRRIRYEQYV. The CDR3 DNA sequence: TGTGCCAGCTATTCCAGAAGGATTAGGTACGAGCAGTACGTC.

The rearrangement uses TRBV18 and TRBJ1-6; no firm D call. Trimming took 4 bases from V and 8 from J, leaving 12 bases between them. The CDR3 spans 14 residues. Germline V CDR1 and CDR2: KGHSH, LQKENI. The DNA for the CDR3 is TGTGCCAGCTCACAAGAGGGTCAACATTCACCCCTCCACTTT. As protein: CASSQEGQHSPLHF.

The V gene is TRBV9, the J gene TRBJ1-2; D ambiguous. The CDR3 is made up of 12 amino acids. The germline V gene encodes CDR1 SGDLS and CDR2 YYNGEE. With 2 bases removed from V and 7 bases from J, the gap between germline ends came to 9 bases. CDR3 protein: CASSVEGFGYTF. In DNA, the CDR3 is TGTGCCAGCAGCGTCGAGGGTTTTGGCTACACCTTC. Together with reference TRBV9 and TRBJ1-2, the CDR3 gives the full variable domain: DSGVTQTPKHLITATGQRVTLRCSPRSGDLSVYWYQQSLDQGLQFLIQYYNGEERAKGNILERFSAQQFPDLHSELNLSSLELGDSALYFCASSVEGFGYTFGSGTRLTVV.

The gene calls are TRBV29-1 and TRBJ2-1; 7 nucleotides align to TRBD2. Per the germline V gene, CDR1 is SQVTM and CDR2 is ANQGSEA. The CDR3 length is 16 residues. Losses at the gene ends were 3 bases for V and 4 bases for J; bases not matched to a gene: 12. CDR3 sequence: CSVEVAGLADYNEQFF. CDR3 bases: TGCAGCGTTGAGGTCGCAGGGCTAGCGGATTACAATGAGCAGTTCTTC.

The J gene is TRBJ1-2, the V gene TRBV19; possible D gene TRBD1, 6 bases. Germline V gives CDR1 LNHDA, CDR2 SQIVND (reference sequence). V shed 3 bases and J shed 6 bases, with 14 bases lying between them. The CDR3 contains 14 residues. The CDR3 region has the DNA TGTGCCAGTAGTATCTCCCCAGGGGTGGATGGCTACACCTTC. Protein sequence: CASSISPGVDGYTF.

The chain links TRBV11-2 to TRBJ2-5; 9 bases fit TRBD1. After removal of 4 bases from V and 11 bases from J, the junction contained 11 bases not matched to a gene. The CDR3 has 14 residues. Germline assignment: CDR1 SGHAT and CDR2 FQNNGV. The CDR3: CASSYRGTDRGQYF. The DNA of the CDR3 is TGTGCCAGCAGCTACAGGGGGACAGACAGGGGGCAGTACTTC.

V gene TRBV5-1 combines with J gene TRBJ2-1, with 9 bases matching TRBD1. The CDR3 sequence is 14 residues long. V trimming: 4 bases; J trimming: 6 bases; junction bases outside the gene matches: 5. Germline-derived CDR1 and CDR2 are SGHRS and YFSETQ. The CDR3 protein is CASSPAGQGNEQFF. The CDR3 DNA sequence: TGCGCCAGCAGCCCAGCGGGACAGGGCAATGAGCAGTTCTTC.

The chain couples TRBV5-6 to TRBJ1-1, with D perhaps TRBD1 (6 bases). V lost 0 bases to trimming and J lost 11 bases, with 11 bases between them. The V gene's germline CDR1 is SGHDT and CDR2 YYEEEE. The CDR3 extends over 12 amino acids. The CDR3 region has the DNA TGTGCCAGCAGCTTGGCCCAGGGGCGTGCTTTCTTT. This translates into CASSLAQGRAFF.

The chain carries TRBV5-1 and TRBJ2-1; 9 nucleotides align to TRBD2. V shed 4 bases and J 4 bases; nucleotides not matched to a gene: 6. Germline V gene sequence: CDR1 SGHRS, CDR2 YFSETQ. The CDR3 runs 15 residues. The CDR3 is CASSLGTSGYNEQFF. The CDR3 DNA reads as TGCGCCAGCAGCCTAGGCACTAGCGGGTACAATGAGCAGTTCTTC.

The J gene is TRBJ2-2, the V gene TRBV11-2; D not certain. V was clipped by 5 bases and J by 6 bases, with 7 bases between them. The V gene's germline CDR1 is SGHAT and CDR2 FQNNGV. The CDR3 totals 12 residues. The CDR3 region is CASSPTPGELFF. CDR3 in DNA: TGTGCCAGCAGCCCCACCCCCGGGGAGCTGTTTTTT.

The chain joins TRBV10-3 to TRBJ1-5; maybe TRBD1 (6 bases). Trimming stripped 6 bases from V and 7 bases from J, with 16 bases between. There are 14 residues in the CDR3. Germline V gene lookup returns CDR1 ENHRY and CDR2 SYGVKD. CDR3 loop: CAISLQGGEQPQHF. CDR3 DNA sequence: TGTGCCATCAGCTTACAGGGAGGTGAGCAGCCCCAGCATTTT.